The present TCR beta chain was sequenced within a study of early T cells in non-severe SARS-CoV-2 infection. One entry per CDR3 protein, called by TCRdb with MiXCR from the 5' RACE reads. The table shows about 76,000 distinct CDR3 sequences, with around a sixth occurring only once. Sequencing used whole blood. The receptor's source is an adult who was a healthcare worker with PCR-confirmed SARS-CoV-2 infection or an uninfected control (not recorded which).

CDR3 nucleotides: TGTGCCAGCTCACCACTTGCCCTTAACACTGAAGCTTTCTTT. Translation gives CASSPLALNTEAFF. The chain employs TRBV18 and TRBJ1-1; unclear D gene. V was trimmed by 1 base and J by 2 bases, leaving 8 bases between them. The germline V gene encodes CDR1 KGHSH and CDR2 LQKENI. The CDR3 sequence is 14 residues long.